The rows below give T cell receptor beta chains drawn from one sample of a study of T cell repertoires in cytomegalovirus infection. TCRdb re-derived calls from the reads in MiXCR, one entry per CDR3 protein. This sample has about 740,000 distinct CDR3 sequences, with under 40% found just once. The sequenced material came from PBMCs. Receptors originate from a human donor in good health (CMV status not recorded). Some clones in this sample may be carry-over from other donors' samples. Each CDR3 is given with its conserved first and last residue. D genes are given only for firm matches. Size is stated for part of the rows, as once, few or many counts, or as a class when the clone is expanded.

13	.	few	TRBV12-3/TRBV12-4	TRBJ1-4	TGTGCCAGCAGTTTGCAGAATTCAAGGAAACTGTTTTTT	CASSLQNSRKLFF
15	.	few	TRBV7-6	TRBJ1-4	TGTGCCAGCAGCTTAGGGACGGATAGTAATGAAAAACTGTTTTTT	CASSLGTDSNEKLFF
13	.	.	TRBV4-1	TRBJ2-7	TGCGCCAGCAGCTTCGCCCAGGGGACCGAGCAGTACTTC	CASSFAQGTEQYF
14	.	few	TRBV6-5	TRBJ1-4	TGTGCCAGCAGTTTCTCGACAGGCGGGCAGGAACTGTTTTTT	CASSFSTGGQELFF
15	TRBD1	once	TRBV15	TRBJ2-3	TGTGCCACCAGCAGAGACGGACAGGGCACAGATACGCAGTATTTT	CATSRDGQGTDTQYF
15	.	.	TRBV6-1	TRBJ2-7	TGTGCCAGCAGCCCGGGACACCTTACCTCCTACGAGCAGTACTTC	CASSPGHLTSYEQYF
16	.	few	TRBV7-9	TRBJ1-2	TGTGCCAGCAGCCCTCCGACAGGCAACCCTAACTATGGCTACACCTTC	CASSPPTGNPNYGYTF
14	.	few	TRBV10-3	TRBJ1-2	TGTGCCATCAGTGAGAACCAGGGGAACTATGGCTACACCTTC	CAISENQGNYGYTF
15	TRBD1	few	TRBV4-2	TRBJ2-1	TGTGCCAGCAGCCAAGACCGGACAGGGTACAATGAGCAGTTCTTC	CASSQDRTGYNEQFF
12	.	few	TRBV29-1	TRBJ1-1	TGCAGCGTTGAATCAGGGCTAGCTGAAGCTTTCTTT	CSVESGLAEAFF
19	TRBD2	few	TRBV7-6	TRBJ2-5	TGTGCTAGCAGCCCTGCTAGCGGGAGGGCCGGTGCATTTAAAGAGACCCAGTACTTC	CASSPASGRAGAFKETQYF
14	TRBD1	few	TRBV5-1	TRBJ1-2	TGCGCCAGCAGCACGGACAGGGGGCTATATGGCTACACCTTC	CASSTDRGLYGYTF
14	.	.	TRBV10-3	TRBJ2-7	TGTGCCATCAGTGAGTCGGCGGGGCAATACGAGCAGTACTTC	CAISESAGQYEQYF
13	.	.	TRBV19	TRBJ1-6	TGTGCCAGTAGTATTTGGGGGTCTTCACCCCTCCACTTT	CASSIWGSSPLHF